This is a list of T cell receptor beta chains from one sample in a study of T cells in Graves' hyperthyroidism and ophthalmopathy. TCRdb recomputed calls from the multiplex PCR reads with MiXCR, one row per CDR3 protein. The sample records about 760,000 distinct CDR3 sequences, about a third being singletons. Sequenced input: blood. Every receptor here comes from a woman between 40 and 50 years old with Graves' hyperthyroidism. CDR3s include the opening cysteine and the closing phenylalanine or tryptophan. The D gene is left open where the match is weak. Not every row has a clone size; where given, it reads once, few, many or a size class.

DNA: TGTGCCACCAGTGATCGGGACGCGCCGAGTAATGAGCAGTTCTTC; CDR3: CATSDRDAPSNEQFF; J: TRBJ2-1; D: -; V: TRBV24-1; size: -
DNA: TGTGCCAGCAGCCCCGCCAGGGGCTCGTGGGGCTATGGCTACACCTTC; CDR3: CASSPARGSWGYGYTF; J: TRBJ1-2; D: -; V: TRBV7-2; size: -
DNA: TGTGCCAGCAGCGTTGAAGCGACGGCCGAGCAGTACTTC; CDR3: CASSVEATAEQYF; J: TRBJ2-7; D: -; V: TRBV9; size: -
DNA: TGCAGTGCTAGAGCCCCGGTTGGCGAGCAGTACTTC; CDR3: CSARAPVGEQYF; J: TRBJ2-7; D: -; V: TRBV20-1; size: -
DNA: TGTGCCAGTAGGGGACAGGGGGTTTCCTACGAGCAGTACTTC; CDR3: CASRGQGVSYEQYF; J: TRBJ2-7; D: TRBD1; V: TRBV28; size: -
DNA: TGTGCCAGCAGCCCCGGACAGGGGAGTGGCTACACCTTC; CDR3: CASSPGQGSGYTF; J: TRBJ1-2; D: TRBD1; V: TRBV14; size: many
DNA: TGTGCCAGCAGGGAGGGACAGAAGGACAATCAGCCCCAGCATTTT; CDR3: CASREGQKDNQPQHF; J: TRBJ1-5; D: TRBD1; V: TRBV12-3/TRBV12-4; size: few
DNA: TGTGCCGGCAGCGTAGAAACAGGCCATGGCTACACCTTC; CDR3: CAGSVETGHGYTF; J: TRBJ1-2; D: -; V: TRBV9; size: once
DNA: TGTGCCAGCAGCTGGACAGGGGCCCTCCAAGAGACCCAGTACTTC; CDR3: CASSWTGALQETQYF; J: TRBJ2-5; D: TRBD1; V: TRBV11-2; size: few
DNA: TGCAGCGTTGTGGCAGGGCTTCGCAATCAGCCCCAGCATTTT; CDR3: CSVVAGLRNQPQHF; J: TRBJ1-5; D: -; V: TRBV29-1; size: -
DNA: TGTGCCAGTAGCGATGAAAGGACAGGGGGGTACTCACCCCTCCACTTT; CDR3: CASSDERTGGYSPLHF; J: TRBJ1-6; D: TRBD1; V: TRBV19; size: many
DNA: TGTGCCAGCAGTTCAAAAGGGGACCTCGATACGCAGTATTTT; CDR3: CASSSKGDLDTQYF; J: TRBJ2-3; D: -; V: TRBV7-9; size: -
DNA: TGTGCCAGCAGCTTAGGGGATCCGGGCAATCAGCCCCAGCATTTT; CDR3: CASSLGDPGNQPQHF; J: TRBJ1-5; D: -; V: TRBV7-9; size: -
DNA: TGCGCCAGCAGCTTTCAACATGACAGTACGAACACCGGGGAGCTGTTTTTT; CDR3: CASSFQHDSTNTGELFF; J: TRBJ2-2; D: -; V: TRBV5-1; size: few
DNA: TGTGCCAGCAGCGTTAAGACGTCTTTGAACACTGAAGCTTTCTTT; CDR3: CASSVKTSLNTEAFF; J: TRBJ1-1; D: -; V: TRBV9; size: many
DNA: TGCAGTGCTAGAGAGTCCACTATGATGGAGCAGTACTTC; CDR3: CSARESTMMEQYF; J: TRBJ2-7; D: -; V: TRBV20-1; size: many
DNA: TGTGCCAGCAGCCTGGGAATGGGCAAGCCCCAGCATTTT; CDR3: CASSLGMGKPQHF; J: TRBJ1-5; D: -; V: TRBV16; size: many
DNA: TGCAGTTCCCCCTCTGAGGAGGTTAACGAGCAGTACTTC; CDR3: CSSPSEEVNEQYF; J: TRBJ2-7; D: -; V: TRBV20-1; size: -
DNA: TGTGCCAGCAGCTTAGACAAAGGTCGCACCTTC; CDR3: CASSLDKGRTF; J: TRBJ1-2; D: -; V: TRBV7-9; size: -
DNA: TGTGCCAGCAGCTTAGAAATGGGTCTGGGATTACCAACCAACAACTATGGCTACACCTTC; CDR3: CASSLEMGLGLPTNNYGYTF; J: TRBJ1-2; D: -; V: TRBV7-2; size: -
DNA: TGTGCCACCAGTGATTTTCCCGGAGAGCAGTACTTC; CDR3: CATSDFPGEQYF; J: TRBJ2-7; D: -; V: TRBV24-1; size: -
DNA: TGCGCCAGCAGCCAAGACGTCGGGGGGAAGTCCTCCGAGCAGTACTTC; CDR3: CASSQDVGGKSSEQYF; J: TRBJ2-7; D: TRBD2; V: TRBV4-3; size: -
DNA: TGTGCCAGCTCCTCAGGGCAGGTTTCGGTCACTGAAGCTTTCTTT; CDR3: CASSSGQVSVTEAFF; J: TRBJ1-1; D: -; V: TRBV4-2; size: few
DNA: TGTGCCAGCAGCTTAGACGGGGCAGGGACACTTTACGAGCAGTACTTC; CDR3: CASSLDGAGTLYEQYF; J: TRBJ2-7; D: -; V: TRBV7-2; size: -
DNA: TGTGCCAGCAGCCGAGACAGGCACGGGGATGGCTACACCTTC; CDR3: CASSRDRHGDGYTF; J: TRBJ1-2; D: -; V: TRBV6-5; size: -
DNA: TGTGCCAGCAGCTCGGCGGCGGCAGAGACCCAGTACTTC; CDR3: CASSSAAAETQYF; J: TRBJ2-5; D: -; V: TRBV7-1; size: -
DNA: TGTGCCAGCAGCTTAGCTAATCAGCCCCAGCATTTT; CDR3: CASSLANQPQHF; J: TRBJ1-5; D: -; V: TRBV7-9; size: many
DNA: TGTGCCAGCAGCCAAATTTTTTCCCGGGACAACATGAACACTGAAGCTTTCTTT; CDR3: CASSQIFSRDNMNTEAFF; J: TRBJ1-1; D: -; V: TRBV7-2; size: -
DNA: TGTGCCAGCAGTGAAGGGGACGCACGTGGCTACACCTTC; CDR3: CASSEGDARGYTF; J: TRBJ1-2; D: -; V: TRBV2; size: -
DNA: TGTGCCAGCAGTTTATGGACAGTCAACACTGAAGCTTTCTTT; CDR3: CASSLWTVNTEAFF; J: TRBJ1-1; D: -; V: TRBV12-3/TRBV12-4; size: many
DNA: TGTGCCAGCAGCGAGACAGGAAACGGTGGCTACACCTTC; CDR3: CASSETGNGGYTF; J: TRBJ1-2; D: -; V: TRBV12-3/TRBV12-4; size: -
DNA: TGTGCCAGCAGGAGGGGGCTAGCGGGTACCACAGATACGCAGTATTTT; CDR3: CASRRGLAGTTDTQYF; J: TRBJ2-3; D: -; V: TRBV2; size: -
DNA: TGTGCCAGCAGCGGGGGACAGGGGGGACCCCTCCACTTT; CDR3: CASSGGQGGPLHF; J: TRBJ1-6; D: TRBD1; V: TRBV7-9; size: few
DNA: TGTGCCAGCAGCTTAGTCGGCGGGACATCCTACGAGCAGTACTTC; CDR3: CASSLVGGTSYEQYF; J: TRBJ2-7; D: -; V: TRBV7-2; size: many
DNA: TGTGCCACCCAAGCTGTGAGGCCTGAAGCTTTCTTT; CDR3: CATQAVRPEAFF; J: TRBJ1-1; D: -; V: TRBV28; size: -
DNA: TGTGCCAGCCCCAGTGGGGAAGGAGATTCACCCCTCCACTTT; CDR3: CASPSGEGDSPLHF; J: TRBJ1-6; D: -; V: TRBV7-2; size: few
DNA: TGCAGTGCTCTTAGACTAGCGGGCACAAAGTACCAAGAGACCCAGTACTTC; CDR3: CSALRLAGTKYQETQYF; J: TRBJ2-5; D: TRBD2; V: TRBV20-1; size: many
DNA: TGTGCCAGCAGATCGGACAGGAAAGATTATGGCTACACCTTC; CDR3: CASRSDRKDYGYTF; J: TRBJ1-2; D: TRBD1; V: TRBV7-9; size: many
DNA: TGTGCCAGCAGTCCAACCGTCCGAAACACTGAAGCTTTCTTT; CDR3: CASSPTVRNTEAFF; J: TRBJ1-1; D: -; V: TRBV12-3/TRBV12-4; size: many
DNA: TGTGCCAGCTCAAGACAGGGGACCATCTCTGGAAACACCATATATTTT; CDR3: CASSRQGTISGNTIYF; J: TRBJ1-3; D: TRBD1; V: TRBV7-8; size: -
DNA: TGTGCCAGCAGCTCAAACAGGGACACTGAAGCTTTCTTT; CDR3: CASSSNRDTEAFF; J: TRBJ1-1; D: -; V: TRBV14; size: many
DNA: TGTGCCAGTGGGAGAGACAGGGACGAGACCCAGTACTTC; CDR3: CASGRDRDETQYF; J: TRBJ2-5; D: TRBD1; V: TRBV19; size: many
DNA: TGTGCCAGCAGTCCAAGCAGACGGGAGAACACTGAAGCTTTCTTT; CDR3: CASSPSRRENTEAFF; J: TRBJ1-1; D: -; V: TRBV28; size: few
DNA: TGTGCCAGCAGCTTGCAGGGAGCAGCTTTCTTT; CDR3: CASSLQGAAFF; J: TRBJ1-1; D: -; V: TRBV5-4; size: -
DNA: TGCAGCGCCGAGACAGGACAACTCGATCAGCCCCAGCATTTT; CDR3: CSAETGQLDQPQHF; J: TRBJ1-5; D: -; V: TRBV29-1; size: once
DNA: TGCAGCGTTGAAGATTACCCCTCCGGATGGGGTGGCTACACCTTC; CDR3: CSVEDYPSGWGGYTF; J: TRBJ1-2; D: -; V: TRBV29-1; size: many
DNA: TGTGCCAGCAGCTTAGCTCGGGGGGCCACAGATACGCAGTATTTT; CDR3: CASSLARGATDTQYF; J: TRBJ2-3; D: -; V: TRBV7-9; size: -
DNA: TGTGCCAGCAATACGGACAGGGGTAATTCACCCCTCCACTTT; CDR3: CASNTDRGNSPLHF; J: TRBJ1-6; D: TRBD1; V: TRBV25-1; size: -
DNA: TGTGCCAGCAGCCACCCCCGTCGTGGAGACGAGCAGTACTTC; CDR3: CASSHPRRGDEQYF; J: TRBJ2-7; D: -; V: TRBV7-8; size: many
DNA: TGTGCCAGCAGCTTGTTCCCCGGAGCCCTTCCAGAGACCCAGTACTTC; CDR3: CASSLFPGALPETQYF; J: TRBJ2-5; D: -; V: TRBV7-2; size: -
DNA: TGCAGTGCTAGCCGCCGGGACTACCGCACAGATACGCAGTATTTT; CDR3: CSASRRDYRTDTQYF; J: TRBJ2-3; D: TRBD2; V: TRBV20-1; size: few
DNA: TGCGCCAGCAGTGACAGTTTGGGCTACGAGCAGTACTTC; CDR3: CASSDSLGYEQYF; J: TRBJ2-7; D: -; V: TRBV10-1; size: few
DNA: TGTGCCAGCAGCGTGGGGGGGGGCGCGGGGTTTTCCGGCTACACCTTC; CDR3: CASSVGGGAGFSGYTF; J: TRBJ1-2; D: -; V: TRBV7-9; size: many
DNA: TGTGCCAGCAGCGCCGAGGGTATGGGTGAAGCTTTCTTT; CDR3: CASSAEGMGEAFF; J: TRBJ1-1; D: -; V: TRBV7-9; size: -
DNA: TGTGCCAGCAGCTTAGCAGGGATCCCTAATTCACCCCTCCACTTT; CDR3: CASSLAGIPNSPLHF; J: TRBJ1-6; D: -; V: TRBV7-8; size: many
DNA: TGTGCCAGCAGCGCCCTCTACTATGGCTACACCTTC; CDR3: CASSALYYGYTF; J: TRBJ1-2; D: -; V: TRBV7-2; size: many
DNA: TGCCAGCTCACCATGGGGACATTAGGCAATCAGCCCCAGCATTTT; CDR3: CQLTMGTLGNQPQHF; J: TRBJ1-5; D: -; V: TRBV29-1; size: -
DNA: TGTGCCACCAGCGCATATGGGACGGATAGCAATCAGCCCCAGCATTTT; CDR3: CATSAYGTDSNQPQHF; J: TRBJ1-5; D: -; V: TRBV15; size: many
DNA: TGCAGTGCTAGAGACCCCAAACAGGGGGCCACGGTCGGGGAGCTGTTTTTT; CDR3: CSARDPKQGATVGELFF; J: TRBJ2-2; D: TRBD1; V: TRBV20-1; size: -